One sample yielded the 13 T cell receptor beta chains listed below, sequenced in a study of blood T cell repertoires in COVID-19. The table came from immunoSEQ multiplex PCR; TCRdb's copy has only in-frame clones and leaves some out. The repertoire has about 73,000 clones, 65% to 85% of them found once; the top ten carry 25% to 30%. Sequences were obtained from peripheral blood. The receptors were gathered from a human donor in a cohort sampled during active COVID-19.

V gene TRBV2 combines with J gene TRBJ1-1; 8 bases align to TRBD1. The CDR3 contains 14 residues. J gave up 0 bases and V 6 bases, and 3 bases lay outside the gene matches. From germline, CDR1 is SNHLY and CDR2 FYNNEI. This CDR3 reads CASRRTGMNTEAFF. The DNA of the CDR3 is TGTGCCAGCAGGAGGACAGGGATGAACACTGAAGCTTTCTTT.

A single count supports this clone. The chain uses TRBV7-3 and TRBJ2-1, with 9 bases identical to TRBD1. This CDR3 spans 14 amino acids. J lost 3 bases, V lost 4 bases, and 1 base had no gene match. Germline V CDR1 and CDR2: SGHTA, FQGTGA. CDR3 protein: CASSSTGGYNEQFF. The CDR3 nucleotides are TGTGCCAGCAGCTCGACAGGGGGCTACAATGAGCAGTTCTTC.

This chain joins TRBV20-1 and TRBJ2-1, with TRBD2 matching over 7 bases. The CDR3 is made up of 13 amino acids. Germline values: CDR1 DFQATT, CDR2 SNEGSKA (reference sequence). Trimming at V came to 3 bases and at J to 9 bases, leaving 8 bases not matched to a gene. In DNA form, the CDR3 reads TGCAGTGCTAGTGCGGGAGCAACGGGTGAGCAGTTCTTC. Its protein is CSASAGATGEQFF.

On this clone itself: At one end the junction does not follow the germline gene, possibly because of a read error. The CDR3 region is CASSLGAGLQETQYF. CDR3 nucleotides: TGTGCTAGCAGCCTAGGGGCCGGACTCCAAGAGACCCAGTACTTC. The chain is built from TRBV7-7 and TRBJ2-5, with D perhaps being TRBD1 or TRBD2 (5 bases each). CDR1 and CDR2 (germline): SSHAT, FNYEAQ (reference sequence). This CDR3 region has 15 residues. Based on the CDR3 plus reference TRBV7-7 and TRBJ2-5, the full variable domain is GAGVSQSPRYKVTKRGQDVTLRCDPISSHATLYWYQQALGQGPEFLTYFNYEAQPDKSGLPSDRFSAERPEGSISTLTIQRTEQRDSAMYRCASSLGAGLQETQYFGPGTRLLVL.

This sequence joins TRBV2 and TRBJ1-6; 9 bases match TRBD1. The CDR3 runs 16 residues. With V trimmed by 4 bases and J by 0 bases, 1 base remained unmatched. The germline V gene has CDR1 SNHLY and CDR2 FYNNEI. CDR3 coding DNA: TGTGCCAGCAGTGTGGACAGGGGCTCCTATAATTCACCCCTCCACTTT. This encodes CASSVDRGSYNSPLHF.

The chain links TRBV6-1 to TRBJ2-2, with 7 nucleotides matching TRBD2. The ends lost 2 bases at V and 5 bases at J; junction bases unmatched: 2. Germline V lookup: CDR1 MNHNS, CDR2 SASEGT. This CDR3 is 14 amino acids long. As DNA, the CDR3 is TGTGCCAGCAGTGAATCGGGGGGTACCGGGGAGCTGTTTTTT. It yields the protein CASSESGGTGELFF.

V gene TRBV9 combines with J gene TRBJ2-7; 7 nucleotides align to TRBD1. CDR1 SGDLS and CDR2 YYNGEE come from the germline V gene. This CDR3 comprises 14 residues. With 2 bases clipped from V and 2 bases from J, the junction kept 4 bases outside the gene matches. CDR3 nucleotide sequence: TGTGCCAGCAGCGTGGGGACAGATGCCTACGAGCAGTACTTC. It is translated as CASSVGTDAYEQYF.

The chain carries TRBV5-1 and TRBJ2-5, with 13 bases that match TRBD2. Per germline, CDR1 SGHRS and CDR2 YFSETQ. The CDR3 length is 15 residues. V dropped 4 bases and J dropped 9; count of bases not matched to a gene: 9. In DNA form, the CDR3 reads TGCGCCAGCAGCCCCGGACTAGCGGGGGCCGGGGCCCAGTACTTC. It is translated as CASSPGLAGAGAQYF.

This clone has only a few counts. The gene calls are TRBV6-6 and TRBJ1-2; D is possibly TRBD1 (6 bases). Germline loops: CDR1 MNHNY, CDR2 SVGAGI (reference sequence). The CDR3 covers 14 residues. V was trimmed by 2 bases and J by 3 bases, leaving 10 bases between them. The CDR3 here is CASSYPDRYYGYTF. CDR3 nucleotides: TGTGCCAGCAGTTACCCAGACAGGTACTATGGCTACACCTTC.

This clone was counted once. This chain uses TRBV13 with TRBJ1-5, with D possibly TRBD1 on 6 matching bases. V was trimmed by 4 bases and J by 7 bases, leaving 14 bases between them. In germline, CDR1 is PRHDT, CDR2 FYEKMQ (reference sequence). The CDR3 loop spans 14 amino acids. DNA of the CDR3: TGTGCCAGCAGCTCGGGGGGGCGAGACCAGCCCCAGCATTTT. Its translation: CASSSGGRDQPQHF.

The chain employs TRBV7-9 and TRBJ1-1; tentative D call: TRBD1 (5 bases). This CDR3 has 16 amino acids. Germline V lookup: CDR1 SEHNR, CDR2 FQNEAQ (reference sequence). With 3 bases removed from V and 6 bases from J, the gap between germline ends came to 20 bases. CDR3 in DNA: TGTGCCAGCAGCTTGGGCCCTCCCGGCCAGGGCTCTGAAGCTTTCTTT. This translates into CASSLGPPGQGSEAFF.

This clone showed up just once. This sequence joins TRBV27 and TRBJ2-1, with 12 bases identical to TRBD2. The ends lost 6 bases at V and 4 bases at J; junction bases unmatched: 4. Germline CDR1 MNHEY, CDR2 SMNVEV (reference sequence). The CDR3 totals 15 residues. The CDR3 DNA follows: TGTGCCAGCAGGCGGACTAGCGGGGTGTACAATGAGCAGTTCTTC. Protein product: CASRRTSGVYNEQFF.

V is TRBV6-6 and J is TRBJ1-5; D gene unclear. Trimming removed 1 base from V and 0 bases from J, with 7 bases in between. CDR1 and CDR2 (germline): MNHNY, SVGAGI (reference sequence). The CDR3 is 15 amino acids. CDR3: CASSYYGDSNQPQHF. The DNA for the CDR3 is TGTGCCAGCAGTTACTACGGTGATAGCAATCAGCCCCAGCATTTT.